This entry is about one T cell receptor (beta chain). Sequencing used immunoSEQ multiplex PCR; TCRdb keeps in-frame clones, though not all of them. The sample lists 150,000 or so clones; 92% were seen once. These data come from a study of T cell responses to AZD1222 COVID-19 vaccine. The length of the CDR3 is 15 residues. V gave up 5 bases and J gave up 7 bases; unmatched junction bases: 9. Germline V gene sequence: CDR1 SGHRS, CDR2 YFSETQ. The chain uses TRBV5-1 and TRBJ2-1, with 10 bases identical to TRBD2. The material was peripheral blood, obtained 28 days after the second AZD1222 dose. This sequence was found in an adult who received the AZD1222 COVID-19 vaccine. The CDR3 reads CASRSGTSVVNEQFF. The CDR3 DNA reads TGCGCCAGCAGGTCCGGGACTAGCGTGGTAAATGAGCAGTTCTTC.